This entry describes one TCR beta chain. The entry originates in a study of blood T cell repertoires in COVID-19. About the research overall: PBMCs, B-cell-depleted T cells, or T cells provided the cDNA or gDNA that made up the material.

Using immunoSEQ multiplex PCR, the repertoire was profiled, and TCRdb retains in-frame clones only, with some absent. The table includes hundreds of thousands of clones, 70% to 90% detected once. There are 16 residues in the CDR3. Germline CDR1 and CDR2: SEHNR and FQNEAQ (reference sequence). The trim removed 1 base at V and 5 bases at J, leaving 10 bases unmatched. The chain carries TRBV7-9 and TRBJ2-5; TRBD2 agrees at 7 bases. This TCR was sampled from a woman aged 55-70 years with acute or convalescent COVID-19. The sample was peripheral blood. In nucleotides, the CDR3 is TGTGCCAGCAGCTTAGATTTGTCGGGGGGACGGGAGACCCAGTACTTC. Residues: CASSLDLSGGRETQYF. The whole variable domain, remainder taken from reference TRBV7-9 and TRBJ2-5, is DTGVSQNPRHKITKRGQNVTFRCDPISEHNRLYWYRQTLGQGPEFLTYFQNEAQLEKSRLLSDRFSAERPKGSFSTLEIQRTEQGDSAMYLCASSLDLSGGRETQYFGPGTRLLVL.